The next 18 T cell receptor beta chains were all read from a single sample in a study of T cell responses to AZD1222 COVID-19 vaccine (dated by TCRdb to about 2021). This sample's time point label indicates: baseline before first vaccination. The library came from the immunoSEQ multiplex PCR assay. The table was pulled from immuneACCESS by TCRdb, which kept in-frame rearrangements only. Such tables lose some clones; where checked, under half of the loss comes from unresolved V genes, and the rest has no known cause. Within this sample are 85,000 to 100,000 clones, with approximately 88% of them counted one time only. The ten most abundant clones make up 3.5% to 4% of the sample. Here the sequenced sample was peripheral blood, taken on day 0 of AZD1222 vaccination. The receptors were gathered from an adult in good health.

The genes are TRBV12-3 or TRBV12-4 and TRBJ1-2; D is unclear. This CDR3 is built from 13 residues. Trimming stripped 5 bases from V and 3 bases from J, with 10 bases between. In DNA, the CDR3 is TGTGCCAGCAGTGTGGGATATGACTATGGCTACACCTTC. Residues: CASSVGYDYGYTF.

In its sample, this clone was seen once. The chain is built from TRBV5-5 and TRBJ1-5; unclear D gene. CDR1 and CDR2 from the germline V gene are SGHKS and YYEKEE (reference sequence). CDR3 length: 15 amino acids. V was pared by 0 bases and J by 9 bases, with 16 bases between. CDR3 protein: CASSLGVAAVLPQHF. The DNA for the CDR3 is TGTGCCAGCAGCTTGGGGGTGGCTGCCGTTCTGCCCCAGCATTTT.

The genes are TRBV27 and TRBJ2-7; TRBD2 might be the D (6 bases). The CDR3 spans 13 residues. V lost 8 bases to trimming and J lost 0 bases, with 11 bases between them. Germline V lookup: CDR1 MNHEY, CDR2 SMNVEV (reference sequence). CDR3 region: CASGAGYSYEQYF. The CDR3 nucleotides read TGTGCCAGCGGAGCGGGCTACTCCTACGAGCAGTACTTC.

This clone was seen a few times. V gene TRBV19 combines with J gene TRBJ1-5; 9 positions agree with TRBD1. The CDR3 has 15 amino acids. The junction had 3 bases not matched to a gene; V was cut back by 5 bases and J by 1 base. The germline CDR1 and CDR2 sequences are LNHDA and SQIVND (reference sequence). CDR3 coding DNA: TGTGCCAGTAGTTTGGGACAGGGAAGCAATCAGCCCCAGCATTTT. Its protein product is CASSLGQGSNQPQHF.

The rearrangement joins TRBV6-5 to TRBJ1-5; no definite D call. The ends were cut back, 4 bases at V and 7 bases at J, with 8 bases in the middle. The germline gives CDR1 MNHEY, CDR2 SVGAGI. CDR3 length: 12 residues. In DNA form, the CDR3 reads TGTGCCAGCAGTTTTCTCGGGCAGCCCCAGCATTTT. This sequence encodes CASSFLGQPQHF.

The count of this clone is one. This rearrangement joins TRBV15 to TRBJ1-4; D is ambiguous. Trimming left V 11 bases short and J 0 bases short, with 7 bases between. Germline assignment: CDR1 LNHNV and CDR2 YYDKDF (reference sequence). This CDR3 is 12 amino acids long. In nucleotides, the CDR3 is TGTGCCTGTGGGACAACTAATGAAAAACTGTTTTTT. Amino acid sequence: CACGTTNEKLFF.

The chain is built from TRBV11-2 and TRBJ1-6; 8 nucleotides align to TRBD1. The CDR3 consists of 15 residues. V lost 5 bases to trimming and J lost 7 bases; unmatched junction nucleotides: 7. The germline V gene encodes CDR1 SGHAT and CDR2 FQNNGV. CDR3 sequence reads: CASSQIQGDNSPLHF. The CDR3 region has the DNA TGTGCCAGCAGCCAAATACAGGGGGACAATTCACCCCTCCACTTT.

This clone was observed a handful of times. The CDR3 bases are TGTGCCAGCTCACCAAGAGAGACCCAGTACTTC. Translation gives CASSPRETQYF. V and J are TRBV18 and TRBJ2-5; D not resolved. The V end was cut by 2 bases, the J end by 4 bases, with 2 bases between. Germline V gives CDR1 KGHSH, CDR2 LQKENI. The CDR3 loop spans 11 amino acids.

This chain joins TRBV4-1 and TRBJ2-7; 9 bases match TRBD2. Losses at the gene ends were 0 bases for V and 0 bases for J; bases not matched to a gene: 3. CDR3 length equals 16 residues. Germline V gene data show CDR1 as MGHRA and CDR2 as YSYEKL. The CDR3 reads CASSQEISGGSYEQYF. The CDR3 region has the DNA TGCGCCAGCAGCCAAGAAATTAGCGGGGGCTCCTACGAGCAGTACTTC.

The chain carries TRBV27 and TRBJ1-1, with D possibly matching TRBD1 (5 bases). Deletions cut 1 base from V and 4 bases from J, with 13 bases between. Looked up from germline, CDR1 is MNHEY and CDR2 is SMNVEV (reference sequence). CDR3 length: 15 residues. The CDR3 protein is CASSLFGQGSTEAFF. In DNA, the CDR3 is TGTGCCAGCAGTTTATTTGGGCAGGGCAGCACTGAAGCTTTCTTT.

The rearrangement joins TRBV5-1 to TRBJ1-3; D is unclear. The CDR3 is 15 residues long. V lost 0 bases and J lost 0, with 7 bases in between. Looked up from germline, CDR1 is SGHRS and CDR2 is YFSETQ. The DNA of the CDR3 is TGCGCCAGCAGCTTGGAGGCCAACTCTGGAAACACCATATATTTT. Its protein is CASSLEANSGNTIYF. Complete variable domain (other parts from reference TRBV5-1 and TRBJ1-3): KAGVTQTPRYLIKTRGQQVTLSCSPISGHRSVSWYQQTPGQGLQFLFEYFSETQRNKGNFPGRFSGRQFSNSRSEMNVSTLELGDSALYLCASSLEANSGNTIYFGEGSWLTVV.

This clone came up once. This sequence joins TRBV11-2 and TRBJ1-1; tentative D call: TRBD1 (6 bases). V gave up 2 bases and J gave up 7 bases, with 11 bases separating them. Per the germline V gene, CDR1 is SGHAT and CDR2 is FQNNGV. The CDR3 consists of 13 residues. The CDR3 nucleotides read TGTGCCAGCAGCTTAAGCAGGGGCAGTGAAGCTTTCTTT. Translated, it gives CASSLSRGSEAFF. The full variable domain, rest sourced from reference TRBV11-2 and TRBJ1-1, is EAGVAQSPRYKIIEKRQSVAFWCNPISGHATLYWYQQILGQGPKLLIQFQNNGVVDDSQLPKDRFSAERLKGVDSTLKIQPAKLEDSAVYLCASSLSRGSEAFFGQGTRLTVV.

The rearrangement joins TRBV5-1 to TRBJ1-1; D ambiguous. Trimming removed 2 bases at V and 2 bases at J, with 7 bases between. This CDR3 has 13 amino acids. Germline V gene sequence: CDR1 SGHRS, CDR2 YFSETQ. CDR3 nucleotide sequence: TGCGCCAGCAGCTTCGCAGGAAACACTGAAGCTTTCTTT. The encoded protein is CASSFAGNTEAFF.

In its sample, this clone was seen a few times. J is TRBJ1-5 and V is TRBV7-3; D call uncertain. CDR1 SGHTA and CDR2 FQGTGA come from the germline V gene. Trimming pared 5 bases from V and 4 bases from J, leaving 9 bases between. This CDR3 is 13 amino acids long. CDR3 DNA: TGTGCCAGCAGCCCCCAACCGAATCAGCCCCAGCATTTT. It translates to CASSPQPNQPQHF. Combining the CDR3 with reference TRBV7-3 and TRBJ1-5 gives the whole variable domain GAGVSQTPSNKVTEKGKYVELRCDPISGHTALYWYRQSLGQGPEFLIYFQGTGAADDSGLPNDRFFAVRPEGSVSTLKIQRTERGDSAVYLCASSPQPNQPQHFGDGTRLSIL.

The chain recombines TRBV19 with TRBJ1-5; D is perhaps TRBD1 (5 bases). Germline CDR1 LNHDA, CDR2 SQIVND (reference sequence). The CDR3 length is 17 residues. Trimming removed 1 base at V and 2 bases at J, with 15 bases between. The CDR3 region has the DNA TGTGCCAGTAGTATAGTATCTGGGGCGAGGGGCAATCAGCCCCAGCATTTT. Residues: CASSIVSGARGNQPQHF.

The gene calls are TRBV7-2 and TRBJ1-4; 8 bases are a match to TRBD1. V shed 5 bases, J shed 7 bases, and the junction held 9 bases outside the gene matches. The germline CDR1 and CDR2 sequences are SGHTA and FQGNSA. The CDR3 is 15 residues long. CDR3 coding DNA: TGTGCCAGCAGCCCTTACAGGGGGTTTGGTGAAAAACTGTTTTTT. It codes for CASSPYRGFGEKLFF.

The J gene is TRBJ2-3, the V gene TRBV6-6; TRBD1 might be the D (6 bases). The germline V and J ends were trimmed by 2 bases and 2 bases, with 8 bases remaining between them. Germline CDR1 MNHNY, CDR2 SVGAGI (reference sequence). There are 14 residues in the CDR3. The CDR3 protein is CASSYRDTTDTQYF. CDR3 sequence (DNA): TGTGCCAGCAGTTACAGGGACACCACAGATACGCAGTATTTT.

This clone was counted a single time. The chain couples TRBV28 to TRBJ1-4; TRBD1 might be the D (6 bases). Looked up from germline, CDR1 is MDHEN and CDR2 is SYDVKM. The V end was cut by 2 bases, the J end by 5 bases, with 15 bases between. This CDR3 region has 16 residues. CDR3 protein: CASSLGSAGANEKLFF. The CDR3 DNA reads TGTGCCAGCAGTTTAGGCTCAGCGGGGGCGAATGAAAAACTGTTTTTT.